These 3 T cell receptor beta chains originate from one sample sequenced in a study of cytomegalovirus exposure and HLA in healthy donors. The repertoire was sequenced with immunoSEQ multiplex PCR; TCRdb's copy has only in-frame clones and lacks some. The table records some 120,000 clones, around nine tenths of them present only once. The sequenced sample was PBMCs. The receptors shown here come from a woman aged 18-29 years in good health and CMV-seronegative.

The chain links TRBV19 to TRBJ1-5; the match to TRBD1 covers 7 bases. This CDR3 spans 15 amino acids. Trimming took 5 bases from V and 2 from J; bases not matched to a gene: 6. Germline V gives CDR1 LNHDA, CDR2 SQIVND (reference sequence). Here the CDR3 DNA reads TGTGCCAGTAGTCAAGGGGGCTTGGGCAATCAGCCCCAGCATTTT. Translating gives CASSQGGLGNQPQHF. Drawing the rest from reference TRBV19 and TRBJ1-5, the complete variable domain is DGGITQSPKYLFRKEGQNVTLSCEQNLNHDAMYWYRQDPGQGLRLIYYSQIVNDFQKGDIAEGYSVSREKKESFPLTVTSAQKNPTAFYLCASSQGGLGNQPQHFGDGTRLSIL.

This chain joins TRBV7-9 and TRBJ2-1, with D maybe TRBD2 (6 bases). Per the germline V gene, CDR1 is SEHNR and CDR2 is FQNEAQ (reference sequence). Trimming cost V 11 bases and J 9 bases, with 14 bases left between them. The CDR3 is 11 amino acids. CDR3 DNA: TGTGCCTTCCCGGAGGGATCTGAGCAGTTCTTC. This translates into CAFPEGSEQFF.

This chain joins TRBV12-5 and TRBJ1-1; D is undetermined. V dropped 3 bases and J dropped 1 base, with 6 bases sitting between them. The CDR3 totals 13 residues. CDR1 and CDR2 (germline): LGHNT, FRNRAP. The CDR3 spells CASGFTENTEAFF. The CDR3 DNA reads as TGTGCTAGTGGTTTCACAGAGAACACTGAAGCTTTCTTT.